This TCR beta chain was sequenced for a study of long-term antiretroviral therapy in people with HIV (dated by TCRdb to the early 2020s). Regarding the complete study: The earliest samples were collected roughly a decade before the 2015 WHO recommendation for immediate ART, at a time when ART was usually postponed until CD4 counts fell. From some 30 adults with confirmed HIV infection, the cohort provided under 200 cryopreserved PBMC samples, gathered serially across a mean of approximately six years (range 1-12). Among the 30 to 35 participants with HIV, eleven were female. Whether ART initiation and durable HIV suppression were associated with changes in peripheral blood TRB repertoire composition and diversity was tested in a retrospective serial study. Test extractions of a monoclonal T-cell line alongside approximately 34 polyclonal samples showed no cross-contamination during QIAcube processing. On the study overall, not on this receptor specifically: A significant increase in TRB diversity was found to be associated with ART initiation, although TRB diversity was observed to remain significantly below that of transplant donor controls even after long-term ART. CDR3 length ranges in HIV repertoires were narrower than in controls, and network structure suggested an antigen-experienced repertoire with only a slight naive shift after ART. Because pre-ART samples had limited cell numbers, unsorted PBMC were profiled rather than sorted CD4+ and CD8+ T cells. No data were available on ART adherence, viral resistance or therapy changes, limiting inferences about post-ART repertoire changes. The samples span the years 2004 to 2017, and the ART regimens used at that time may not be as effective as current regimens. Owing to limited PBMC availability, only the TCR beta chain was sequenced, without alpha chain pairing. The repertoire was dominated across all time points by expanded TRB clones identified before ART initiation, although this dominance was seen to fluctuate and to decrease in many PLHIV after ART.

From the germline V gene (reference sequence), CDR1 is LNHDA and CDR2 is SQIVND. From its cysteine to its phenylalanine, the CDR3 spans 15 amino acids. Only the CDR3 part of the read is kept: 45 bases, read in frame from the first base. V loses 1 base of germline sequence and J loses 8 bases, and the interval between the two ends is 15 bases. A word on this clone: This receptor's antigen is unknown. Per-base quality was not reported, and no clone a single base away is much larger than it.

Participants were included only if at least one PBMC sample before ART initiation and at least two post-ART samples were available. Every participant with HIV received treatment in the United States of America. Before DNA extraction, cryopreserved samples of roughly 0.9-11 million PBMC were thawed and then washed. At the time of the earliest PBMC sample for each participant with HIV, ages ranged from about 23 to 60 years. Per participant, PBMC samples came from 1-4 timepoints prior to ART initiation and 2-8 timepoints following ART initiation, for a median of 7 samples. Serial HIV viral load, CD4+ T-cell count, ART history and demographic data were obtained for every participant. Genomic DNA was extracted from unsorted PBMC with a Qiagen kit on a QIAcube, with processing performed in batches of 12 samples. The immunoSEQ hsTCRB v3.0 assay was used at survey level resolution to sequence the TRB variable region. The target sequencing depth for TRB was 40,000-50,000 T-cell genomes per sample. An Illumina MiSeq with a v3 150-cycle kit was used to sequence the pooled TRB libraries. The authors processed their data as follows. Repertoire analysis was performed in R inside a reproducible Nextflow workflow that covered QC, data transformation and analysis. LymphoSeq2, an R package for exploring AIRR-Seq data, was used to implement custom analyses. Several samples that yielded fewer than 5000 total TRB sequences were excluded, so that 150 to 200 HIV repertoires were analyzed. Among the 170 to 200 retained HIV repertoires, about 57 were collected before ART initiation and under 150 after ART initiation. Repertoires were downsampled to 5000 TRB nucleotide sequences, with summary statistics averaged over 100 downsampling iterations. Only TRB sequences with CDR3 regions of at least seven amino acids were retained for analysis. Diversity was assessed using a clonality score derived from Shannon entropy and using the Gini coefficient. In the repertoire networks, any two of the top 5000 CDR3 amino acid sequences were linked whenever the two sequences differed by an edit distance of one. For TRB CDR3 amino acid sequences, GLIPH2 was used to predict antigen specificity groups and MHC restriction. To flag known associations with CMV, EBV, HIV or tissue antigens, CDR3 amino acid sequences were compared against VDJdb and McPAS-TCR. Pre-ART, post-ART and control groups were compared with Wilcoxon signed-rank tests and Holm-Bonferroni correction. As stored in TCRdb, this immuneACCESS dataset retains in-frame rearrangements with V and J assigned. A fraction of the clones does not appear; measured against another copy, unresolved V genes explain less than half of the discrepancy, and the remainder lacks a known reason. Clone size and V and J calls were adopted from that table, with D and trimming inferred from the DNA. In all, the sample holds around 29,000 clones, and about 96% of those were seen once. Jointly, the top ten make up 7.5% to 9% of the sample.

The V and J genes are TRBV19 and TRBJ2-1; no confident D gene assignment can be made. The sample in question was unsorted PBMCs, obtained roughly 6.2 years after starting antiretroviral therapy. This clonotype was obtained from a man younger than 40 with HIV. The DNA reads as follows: TGTGCCAGTAGTATAGTTAGTGATACTACTCATGAGCAGTTCTTC. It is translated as CASSIVSDTTHEQFF.